A single sample is the source of the 24 T cell receptor beta chains below, sequenced in a study of cytomegalovirus exposure and HLA in healthy donors. 13 Jbeta primers and 60 Vbeta primers were used for the PCR. The protocol was immunoSEQ multiplex PCR, while the TCRdb copy is restricted to in-frame clones and leaves out a portion. This sample has roughly 100,000 clones, with 55% to 80% found just once. Sequences were obtained from PBMCs. These receptors came from a human donor in good health.

The rearrangement joins TRBV7-9 to TRBJ2-7; D ambiguous. The CDR3 sequence is 13 residues long. Trimming took 6 bases from V and 0 from J, leaving 9 bases between them. Germline V gene lookup returns CDR1 SEHNR and CDR2 FQNEAQ (reference sequence). This CDR3 is CASRPVYSYEQYF. CDR3 in DNA: TGTGCCAGCAGGCCGGTTTACTCCTACGAGCAGTACTTC.

The chain couples TRBV9 to TRBJ2-3; possible D gene TRBD2, 7 bases. CDR1 and CDR2 from the germline V gene are SGDLS and YYNGEE. Trimming pared 3 bases from V and 5 bases from J, leaving 19 bases between. This CDR3 region has 16 residues. The CDR3 DNA is TGTGCCAGCAGCGAGGGAGGGGGGGGGTACAGAGATACGCAGTATTTT. Protein: CASSEGGGGYRDTQYF.

This rearrangement joins TRBV29-1 to TRBJ1-2; 7 positions agree with TRBD1. Germline V gene sequence: CDR1 SQVTM, CDR2 ANQGSEA. CDR3 length: 14 residues. Losses at the gene ends were 6 bases for V and 2 bases for J; bases not matched to a gene: 9. The CDR3 sequence is CSVQKETGNYGYTF. Written as DNA, the CDR3 is TGCAGCGTCCAAAAGGAGACAGGGAACTATGGCTACACCTTC.

This clone was counted a few times. This chain connects TRBV6-5 to TRBJ1-1, with 8 bases aligning to TRBD1. CDR3 length: 16 amino acids. Germline CDR1 and CDR2: MNHEY and SVGAGI. The J segment lost 3 bases and the V segment lost 4 bases, leaving 10 bases of the junction unmatched. CDR3 sequence: CASSSTGVREDTEAFF. As DNA, the CDR3 is TGTGCCAGCAGTTCGACAGGGGTTAGGGAGGACACTGAAGCTTTCTTT.

This rearrangement joins TRBV5-1 to TRBJ2-3; TRBD1 is a possible D gene (6 bases). Germline V gene data show CDR1 as SGHRS and CDR2 as YFSETQ. The CDR3 totals 14 residues. The germline V and J ends were trimmed by 4 bases and 2 bases, with 11 bases remaining between them. The CDR3 region has the DNA TGCGCCAGCAGCGACAGGTTACACACAGATACGCAGTATTTT. Protein: CASSDRLHTDTQYF.

The chain uses TRBV6-1 and TRBJ1-5; no reliable D call. Looked up from germline, CDR1 is MNHNS and CDR2 is SASEGT. V shed 0 bases and J shed 7 bases, with 13 bases lying between them. The CDR3 totals 15 residues. CDR3 residues: CASSEANGGGQPQHF. The CDR3, as DNA: TGTGCCAGCAGTGAAGCGAATGGAGGCGGGCAGCCCCAGCATTTT.

J is TRBJ2-7 and V is TRBV5-4; TRBD1 matches 8 bases. Germline V lookup: CDR1 SGHNT, CDR2 YYREEE (reference sequence). Unmatched junction bases numbered 4, after V lost 3 bases and J lost 2 bases. The CDR3 runs 14 residues. The CDR3 loop reads CASSSPGGPYEQYF. CDR3 nucleotide sequence: TGTGCCAGCAGCTCCCCAGGGGGCCCCTACGAGCAGTACTTC.

A few counts support this clone. The chain joins TRBV29-1 to TRBJ2-1; the match to TRBD2 covers 7 bases. Trimming took 4 bases from V and 9 from J; bases not matched to a gene: 12. Germline V gives CDR1 SQVTM, CDR2 ANQGSEA. CDR3 length equals 14 residues. This CDR3 is CSVAAGVGDGEQFF. CDR3 nucleotide sequence: TGCAGCGTTGCTGCGGGAGTAGGCGACGGTGAGCAGTTCTTC.

This clone was recorded only once. This chain uses TRBV19 with TRBJ2-7, with 7 positions matching TRBD1. The CDR3 is 14 residues long. V gave up 6 bases and J gave up 3 bases; unmatched junction bases: 8. Germline-derived CDR1 and CDR2 are LNHDA and SQIVND (reference sequence). CDR3 nucleotides: TGTGCCAGTAGCAAACAGGGGACGTTCTACGAGCAGTACTTC. This encodes CASSKQGTFYEQYF.

V gene TRBV28 combines with J gene TRBJ1-3, with 9 bases matching TRBD1. Germline V lookup: CDR1 MDHEN, CDR2 SYDVKM. Trimming cost V 4 bases and J 1 base; bases outside gene matches: 8. There are 17 residues in the CDR3. The chain's CDR3 is CASSSFRDRESGNTIYF. The CDR3 DNA follows: TGTGCCAGCAGTTCCTTCCGGGACAGGGAGTCTGGAAACACCATATATTTT.

This clone was picked up a small number of times. The chain recombines TRBV7-2 with TRBJ1-5; D remains ambiguous. CDR1 and CDR2 (germline): SGHTA, FQGNSA. The V end lost 3 bases, the J end lost 3 bases, and 6 bases lay between the germline ends. The CDR3 covers 13 residues. For the CDR3, the DNA is TGTGCCAGCAGCTTCGACAACAATCAGCCCCAGCATTTT. Its translation is CASSFDNNQPQHF.

The gene calls are TRBV19 and TRBJ2-1, with D perhaps matching TRBD1 (6 bases). Trimming removed 7 bases from V and 8 bases from J, with 15 bases in between. The germline CDR1 and CDR2 sequences are LNHDA and SQIVND (reference sequence). The CDR3 covers 13 residues. In nucleotides, the CDR3 is TGTGCCAGTACCGAGACAGGTCACTATGAGCAGTTCTTC. This sequence encodes CASTETGHYEQFF.

This CDR3 is CASTLLPGQGNEQFF. In DNA form, the CDR3 reads TGCGCCAGCACCCTACTGCCGGGACAGGGCAATGAGCAGTTCTTC. The V and J genes are TRBV5-1 and TRBJ2-1, with 9 positions matching TRBD1. CDR3 size: 15 residues. CDR1 SGHRS and CDR2 YFSETQ come from the germline V gene. J lost 6 bases, V lost 6 bases, and 10 bases had no gene match.

This clone was picked up a small number of times. This chain joins TRBV4-1 and TRBJ2-1, with TRBD2 identical over 11 bases. The CDR3 has 15 residues. Trimming cost V 5 bases and J 6 bases; bases outside gene matches: 6. The germline gives CDR1 MGHRA, CDR2 YSYEKL. Here the CDR3 reads CASSYSGTSGNEQFF. In DNA, the CDR3 is TGCGCCAGCAGCTACTCCGGGACTAGCGGCAATGAGCAGTTCTTC.

This clone has a handful of counts. This rearrangement joins TRBV14 to TRBJ1-2, with 8 nucleotides matching TRBD1. The CDR3 is 12 amino acids. Losses at the gene ends were 5 bases for V and 11 bases for J; bases not matched to a gene: 7. CDR1 is SGHDN, CDR2 FVKESK, per germline. This CDR3 is CASSSLQGEYTF. The CDR3 bases are TGTGCCAGCAGCAGCCTACAGGGGGAGTACACCTTC.

The J gene is TRBJ2-3, the V gene TRBV6-4; 8 positions agree with TRBD2. Trimming took 0 bases from V and 3 from J; bases not matched to a gene: 2. This CDR3 has 15 amino acids. Germline loops: CDR1 MRHNA, CDR2 SNTAGT. Here the CDR3 DNA reads TGTGCCAGCAGTGACTCCCCTAGCGGGACAGATACGCAGTATTTT. It translates to CASSDSPSGTDTQYF.

The chain joins TRBV5-1 to TRBJ2-7, with 10 bases fitting TRBD2. The CDR3 consists of 17 residues. V gave up 0 bases and J gave up 4 bases; unmatched junction bases: 10. Germline-derived CDR1 and CDR2 are SGHRS and YFSETQ. CDR3 DNA sequence: TGCGCCAGCAGCTTGGGACTAGCGGGTCCGACGGGGTACGAGCAGTACTTC. It yields the protein CASSLGLAGPTGYEQYF. Full variable domain (missing parts from reference TRBV5-1 and TRBJ2-7): KAGVTQTPRYLIKTRGQQVTLSCSPISGHRSVSWYQQTPGQGLQFLFEYFSETQRNKGNFPGRFSGRQFSNSRSEMNVSTLELGDSALYLCASSLGLAGPTGYEQYFGPGTRLTVT.

V gene TRBV30 combines with J gene TRBJ2-6; D is undetermined. CDR3 size: 16 residues. V gave up 4 bases and J gave up 0 bases, with 13 bases separating them. Per the germline V gene, CDR1 is GTSNPN and CDR2 is SVGIG (reference sequence). The CDR3 loop is CAWMLGTLSGANVLTF. The DNA of the CDR3 is TGTGCCTGGATGTTGGGCACCCTCTCTGGGGCCAACGTCCTGACTTTC.

V and J are TRBV7-8 and TRBJ1-5; D remains ambiguous. Trimming removed 3 bases at V and 0 bases at J, with 9 bases between. Germline values: CDR1 SGHVS, CDR2 FQNEAQ. The CDR3 spans 15 residues. The CDR3 DNA follows: TGTGCCAGCAGCTTGAGGGAGTATAGCAATCAGCCCCAGCATTTT. Amino acids: CASSLREYSNQPQHF.

Details on this clone: This same CDR3 is encoded by further DNA sequences in the sample. The rearrangement uses TRBV19 and TRBJ1-1; 9 positions agree with TRBD1. The germline gives CDR1 LNHDA, CDR2 SQIVND (reference sequence). There are 14 residues in the CDR3. The V segment lost 3 bases and the J segment 4 bases; nucleotides outside the gene matches: 3. CDR3 nucleotide sequence: TGTGCCAGTAGTATGACAGGGGGAGGCACTGAAGCTTTCTTT. It specifies CASSMTGGGTEAFF.

This clone was seen a handful of times. The J gene is TRBJ2-7, the V gene TRBV4-1; 9 bases are shared with TRBD1. V dropped 0 bases and J dropped 3; count of bases not matched to a gene: 3. The germline V gene has CDR1 MGHRA and CDR2 YSYEKL. The CDR3 sequence is 15 residues long. In nucleotides, the CDR3 is TGCGCCAGCAGCCAAGAGCGGGGACAGGGCTACGAGCAGTACTTC. Translated: CASSQERGQGYEQYF.

This clone has more than one count but fewer than ten. V is TRBV23-1 and J is TRBJ2-5; the D is unclear. TRBV23-1 is noted as an ORF with a role that remains uncertain. This CDR3 has 13 amino acids. The V end was cut by 0 bases, the J end by 4 bases, with 6 bases between. The CDR3 DNA follows: TGCGCCAGCAGTCAATCGGTTAGAGAGACCCAGTACTTC. Translating it yields CASSQSVRETQYF.

The chain links TRBV4-1 to TRBJ2-2, with TRBD2 matching 12 bases. V shed 3 bases and J 4 bases; nucleotides not matched to a gene: 6. The CDR3 extends over 17 amino acids. Per germline, CDR1 MGHRA and CDR2 YSYEKL. The CDR3 here is CASSHETSGRPTGELFF. The CDR3 DNA follows: TGCGCCAGCAGCCACGAAACTAGCGGGAGGCCCACCGGGGAGCTGTTTTTT.

The genes are TRBV2 and TRBJ2-2, with TRBD2 as a possible D gene (6 bases). The CDR3 is 14 amino acids. Germline CDR1 is SNHLY and CDR2 is FYNNEI. Trimming left V 7 bases short and J 3 bases short, with 12 bases between. The CDR3 reads CASMAGMDTGELFF. The CDR3 coding sequence is TGTGCCAGCATGGCGGGAATGGACACCGGGGAGCTGTTTTTT.